Presented here are 23 T cell receptor beta chains from one specimen sequenced in a study of blood T cell repertoires in COVID-19. Libraries were prepared by immunoSEQ multiplex PCR; TCRdb keeps only in-frame clonotypes and omits some of them. The sample consists of about 140,000 clones, about 80% of them appearing once. The sequencing sample was made of PBMCs or T cells enriched from blood (not recorded which). The receptor set was obtained from a woman aged 45-65 years who had recovered from COVID-19.

This chain links TRBV6-1 with TRBJ1-3; D is perhaps TRBD1 (5 bases). CDR3 length: 15 amino acids. In germline, CDR1 is MNHNS, CDR2 SASEGT. Trimming pared 1 base from V and 4 bases from J, leaving 11 bases between. CDR3 protein: CASSEVTGTGNTIYF. As DNA, the CDR3 is TGTGCCAGCAGTGAAGTTACAGGAACAGGAAACACCATATATTTT.

The sample holds a few counts of this clone. The chain employs TRBV6-5 and TRBJ2-1, with TRBD2 as a possible D gene (5 bases). The CDR3 covers 14 residues. The ends were cut back, 2 bases at V and 2 bases at J, with 7 bases in the middle. Germline loops: CDR1 MNHEY, CDR2 SVGAGI. CDR3 nucleotide sequence: TGTGCCAGCAGTTACGGGCGGGCCTACAATGAGCAGTTCTTC. Its translation is CASSYGRAYNEQFF.

The rearrangement joins TRBV2 to TRBJ1-6; TRBD1 is a possible D gene (6 bases). V was shortened by 11 bases and J by 6 bases, with 14 bases between the two germline ends. From germline, CDR1 is SNHLY and CDR2 FYNNEI. This CDR3 is 13 amino acids long. CDR3 loop: CAGDGTRNSPLHF. CDR3 DNA: TGTGCCGGCGACGGGACACGTAATTCACCCCTCCACTTT.

This sequence joins TRBV2 and TRBJ2-5; D unclear. From germline, CDR1 is SNHLY and CDR2 FYNNEI. V was cut by 4 bases and J by 8 bases, with 8 bases left in between. This CDR3 comprises 11 residues. Written as DNA, the CDR3 is TGTGCCAGCAGTGCCAAGAGCACCCAGTACTTC. Amino acids: CASSAKSTQYF.

The rearrangement uses TRBV10-1 and TRBJ2-2; weak D call: TRBD1 (7 bases). Germline V CDR1 and CDR2: WNHNN, SYGVQD (reference sequence). This CDR3 has 16 amino acids. Trimming took 7 bases from V and 6 from J, leaving 21 bases between them. CDR3 sequence: CASIRRGRGRSGELFF. The CDR3 bases are TGCGCCAGCATTCGGAGAGGCAGGGGGAGGTCCGGGGAGCTGTTTTTT.

In its sample, this clone was seen a few times. The chain recombines TRBV16 with TRBJ2-7, with D unclear. The CDR3 loop spans 15 amino acids. Trimming left V 0 bases short and J 3 bases short, with 12 bases between. Germline V gene lookup returns CDR1 KGHSY and CDR2 FQNENV. The DNA of the CDR3 is TGTGCCAGCAGCCAATCGGCCATTCCCGACTACGAGCAGTACTTC. The encoded protein is CASSQSAIPDYEQYF.

The chain is built from TRBV5-1 and TRBJ2-7; TRBD1 aligns across 10 bases. Germline V lookup: CDR1 SGHRS, CDR2 YFSETQ. The V and J ends lost 1 base and 2 bases, in that order; junction bases with no gene match: 3. The CDR3 runs 15 residues. In DNA, the CDR3 is TGCGCCAGCAGCTTGAGGACAGGGGGAACCTACGAGCAGTACTTC. The encoded protein is CASSLRTGGTYEQYF.

This clone was recorded only once. The chain has TRBV7-9 and TRBJ1-2; D perhaps matches TRBD1 (6 bases). Germline values: CDR1 SEHNR, CDR2 FQNEAQ (reference sequence). V was trimmed by 2 bases and J by 0 bases, leaving 7 bases between them. The CDR3 sequence is 14 residues long. CDR3 region: CASSLQGSNYGYTF. DNA of the CDR3: TGTGCCAGCAGCTTACAGGGGTCTAACTATGGCTACACCTTC.

The chain employs TRBV27 and TRBJ2-5; 9 bases match TRBD1. The junction had 5 bases not matched to a gene; V was cut back by 2 bases and J by 4 bases. Germline V gene sequence: CDR1 MNHEY, CDR2 SMNVEV (reference sequence). The CDR3 sequence is 15 residues long. The CDR3 DNA reads as TGTGCCAGCAGTTTAGGGGACAGGGATAGAGAGACCCAGTACTTC. This codes for CASSLGDRDRETQYF.

The rearrangement uses TRBV11-3 and TRBJ2-6, with a possible D match to TRBD1 (5 bases). Germline V gene sequence: CDR1 SGHNT, CDR2 YENEEA. This CDR3 has 18 amino acids. The V and J ends lost 0 bases and 0 bases respectively, with 12 bases between them. CDR3 in amino acids: CASSLEPTAGSGANVLTF. The CDR3 nucleotides are TGTGCCAGCAGCTTAGAACCGACAGCCGGCTCTGGGGCCAACGTCCTGACTTTC.

The V call is TRBV18, the J call TRBJ1-1; no reliable D call. This CDR3 is 13 amino acids long. Germline CDR1 and CDR2: KGHSH and LQKENI. Between the trimmed V and J ends, which lost 4 bases and 1 base, there was a span of 7 bases. CDR3 region: CASSLRGNTEAFF. The DNA for the CDR3 is TGTGCCAGCTCACTACGGGGGAACACTGAAGCTTTCTTT.

This clone was seen at least ten times. The DNA for the CDR3 is TGTGCCAGCAGCTTAATAAGCGGGAGGGCCCACGAGACCCAGTACTTC. It encodes CASSLISGRAHETQYF. V gene TRBV5-4 combines with J gene TRBJ2-5, with 10 bases lining up with TRBD2. The CDR3 is 16 residues long. The V gene's germline CDR1 is SGHNT and CDR2 YYREEE (reference sequence). Unmatched junction bases numbered 9, after V lost 2 bases and J lost 5 bases.

Comment on this clone: One end of the junction is discordant with germline, which a read error may explain. The chain combines TRBV3-1 (or the pseudogene TRBV3-2) with TRBJ2-1; D perhaps matches TRBD1 (6 bases). CDR1 is LGHDT, CDR2 YNNKEL, per germline (reference sequence). CDR3 length: 16 residues. Written as DNA, the CDR3 is TGTGCCAGCAGCTACGAAACAGGGAGTTCCTACAGTGAGCAGTTCTTC. This gives the protein CASSYETGSSYSEQFF.

The chain uses TRBV6-5 and TRBJ2-3; TRBD2 aligns across 7 bases. V shed 0 bases, J shed 2 bases, and the junction held 5 bases outside the gene matches. This CDR3 spans 16 amino acids. Germline V lookup: CDR1 MNHEY, CDR2 SVGAGI. The CDR3 sequence: CASSYSTAGLTDTQYF. The CDR3, as DNA: TGTGCCAGCAGTTACTCGACAGCGGGGCTCACAGATACGCAGTATTTT.

The rearrangement links TRBV3-1 (or the pseudogene TRBV3-2) to TRBJ2-5; 10 bases match TRBD2. The CDR3 length is 14 residues. Trimming took 5 bases from V and 3 from J; bases not matched to a gene: 3. In germline, CDR1 is LGHDT, CDR2 YNNKEL (reference sequence). Here the CDR3 DNA reads TGTGCCAGCAGCTTCGGGACTAGCGAAGAGACCCAGTACTTC. Protein product: CASSFGTSEETQYF.

This clone was found once. V usage is TRBV9 and J usage is TRBJ1-2; TRBD1 might be the D (5 bases). Trimming removed 4 bases from V and 9 bases from J, with 16 bases in between. In germline, CDR1 is SGDLS, CDR2 YYNGEE. CDR3 size: 13 residues. The CDR3 sequence is CASSNQGSLSYTF. CDR3 coding DNA: TGTGCCAGCAGCAATCAGGGATCCCTTAGCTACACCTTC.

This clone was seen a few times. This chain uses TRBV5-1 with TRBJ2-7; D gene ambiguous. V was trimmed by 0 bases and J by 4 bases, leaving 5 bases between them. The CDR3 runs to 12 residues. Germline V lookup: CDR1 SGHRS, CDR2 YFSETQ. In DNA form, the CDR3 reads TGCGCCAGCAGCTTGGAACTTTACGAGCAGTACTTC. Amino acid sequence: CASSLELYEQYF. The entire variable domain, with the rest obtained from reference TRBV5-1 and TRBJ2-7, is as follows: KAGVTQTPRYLIKTRGQQVTLSCSPISGHRSVSWYQQTPGQGLQFLFEYFSETQRNKGNFPGRFSGRQFSNSRSEMNVSTLELGDSALYLCASSLELYEQYFGPGTRLTVT.

A word on this clone: Being one base from a much bigger clone, this may be a read error. The chain combines TRBV5-1 with TRBJ2-7; 11 bases agree with TRBD2. The length of the CDR3 is 14 residues. Germline V gene sequence: CDR1 SGHRS, CDR2 YFSETQ. V shed 5 bases and J 2 bases; nucleotides not matched to a gene: 3. The CDR3 region is CASRLAGGAYEQYF. The CDR3 DNA follows: TGCGCCAGCAGATTAGCGGGGGGGGCCTACGAGCAGTACTTC.

The chain carries TRBV18 and TRBJ2-7; no clear D. Trimming left V 0 bases short and J 2 bases short, with 11 bases between. CDR1 is KGHSH, CDR2 LQKENI, per germline. This CDR3 is 15 amino acids long. The CDR3 sequence is CASSPPFALTYEQYF. The CDR3 DNA follows: TGTGCCAGCTCACCACCGTTCGCACTAACCTACGAGCAGTACTTC.

J is TRBJ2-1 and V is TRBV3-1 (or the pseudogene TRBV3-2); 9 nucleotides align to TRBD2. Germline CDR1 and CDR2: LGHDT and YNNKEL (reference sequence). This CDR3 comprises 15 residues. The V and J ends lost 2 bases and 6 bases, in that order; junction bases with no gene match: 5. This CDR3 reads CASSQLSSGTNEQFF. The CDR3 nucleotides read TGTGCCAGCAGCCAACTCTCTAGCGGGACCAATGAGCAGTTCTTC.

The V call is TRBV9, the J call TRBJ1-2; no clear D. The V gene lost 0 bases and the J gene lost 3 bases, with 18 bases spanning the gap. This CDR3 region has 17 residues. CDR1 SGDLS and CDR2 YYNGEE come from the germline V gene. The CDR3 region has the DNA TGTGCCAGCAGCGTAGGTGCCGCCCCGCGGCGGGACTATGGCTACACCTTC. This gives the protein CASSVGAAPRRDYGYTF.

This sequence joins TRBV19 and TRBJ1-1, with 9 bases identical to TRBD1. Germline CDR1 reads LNHDA; CDR2 reads SQIVND (reference sequence). This CDR3 is built from 16 residues. The V segment lost 7 bases and the J segment 5 bases; nucleotides outside the gene matches: 14. The CDR3 region has the DNA TGTGCCAGTATCCCAATATCCGGACAGGGGACAACTGAAGCTTTCTTT. Protein product: CASIPISGQGTTEAFF. Full variable domain (missing parts from reference TRBV19 and TRBJ1-1): DGGITQSPKYLFRKEGQNVTLSCEQNLNHDAMYWYRQDPGQGLRLIYYSQIVNDFQKGDIAEGYSVSREKKESFPLTVTSAQKNPTAFYLCASIPISGQGTTEAFFGQGTRLTVV.

In this sample, this clone turned up once. The gene calls are TRBV2 and TRBJ2-7; 8 positions match TRBD2. Germline lookup yields CDR1 SNHLY and CDR2 FYNNEI. V lost 6 bases to trimming and J lost 1 base; unmatched junction nucleotides: 11. The CDR3 has 16 amino acids. This CDR3 reads CASRSPERGPSYEQYF. The CDR3 region has the DNA TGTGCCAGCAGAAGTCCGGAGCGGGGGCCGTCCTACGAGCAGTACTTC.